This paragraph covers one T cell receptor (beta chain) sequence. Its specificity is not known. A much larger clone differs from this one at a single base, so this may be a read error. Germline lookup yields CDR1 SGHDT and CDR2 YYEEEE. The CDR3 has 13 amino acids. The data belong to a study of regulatory T cells in long-lasting Graves disease. Findings and caveats of the study: TCR diversity was lower in persistent than newly diagnosed Graves' disease.

Combining iRepertoire HTBI primers with Arm-PCR of CDR3 regions, the authors built TCR beta libraries. Each CDR3 protein gets one entry after TCRdb re-called the multiplex PCR reads with MiXCR. The table includes 400,000 to 500,000 distinct CDR3 sequences, 11% to 15% detected once. Time point given: newly diagnosed GD, antithyroid drugs for less than 3 months. Extracted PBMC RNA gave rise to the TCR library. The data were also submitted as part of a second study, on T cells in Graves' hyperthyroidism and ophthalmopathy. That paper adds: First-round RT-PCR targeting the TCR CDR3 was performed with the HTBI primer set.

The gene calls are TRBV5-6 and TRBJ2-1; D possibly matches TRBD1 or TRBD2 (5 bases each). The source is a woman between 50 and 59 years old with Graves disease. The sequenced sample was peripheral blood mononuclear cells (PBMCs), obtained at new diagnosis, from a patient treated with antithyroid drugs. The CDR3 DNA reads as TGTTCCAGCAGCGACGGGACGTCTAATGAGCAGTTCTTC. It is translated as CSSSDGTSNEQFF.